This T cell receptor (beta chain) was obtained from a study of patients and donors after allogeneic stem cell transplantation. Germline-derived CDR1 and CDR2 are MNHEY and SVGAGI. With 4 bases clipped from V and 1 base from J, the junction kept 7 bases outside the gene matches. CDR3 length: 16 residues. TCRdb independently ran MiXCR on the RT-PCR reads; one entry per CDR3 protein. The sample has roughly 940,000 distinct CDR3 sequences, more than 15% seen once. The chain couples TRBV6-5 to TRBJ1-2; 9 bases match TRBD1. Sequences were obtained from blood, either unsorted or a sorted T cell fraction (not recorded which). This TCR came from a human donor who was either an allogeneic HSCT recipient or a stem cell or donor lymphocyte infusion donor (not recorded which). It is not recorded whose cells these are; they may come from a transplant donor. The CDR3 DNA reads TGTGCCAGCAGTTCCGGACAGGGGACGATTAACTATGGCTACACCTTC. The encoded protein is CASSSGQGTINYGYTF.